This record looks at one T cell receptor beta chain sequence and its context. The target antigen is unknown. The PCR had 60 Vbeta and 13 Jbeta primers. Original handling: Unique TCR beta chains totaled some 80 million in a later count, with around 11 million of them shared. Some clones are missing from TCRdb's copy, which holds only in-frame ones; the method was immunoSEQ multiplex PCR. The DNA was the basis for D and trimming; V, J and clone size are from that table. This sample carries around 200,000 clones, around 80% of them seen once, and the ten largest clones take more than 0.95%. The sample originates from a study of cytomegalovirus exposure and HLA in healthy donors. Study findings and constraints: Presence/absence analyses assumed roughly uniform sequencing depth across donors. Rarity characterized most TCR sequences, yet some public TCRs appeared in many donors.

CDR1 is MGHRA and CDR2 is YSYEKL in the germline V gene. V gave up 0 bases and J gave up 1 base; unmatched junction bases: 15. The CDR3 has 20 residues. This receptor was identified in a girl aged 2 to 10 in good health and CMV-seropositive. The chain couples TRBV4-1 to TRBJ1-5, with 7 nucleotides matching TRBD1. The material sequenced was PBMCs. DNA for the CDR3: TGCGCCAGCAGCCAAGACCTTGACAGGGTCGACAGGTTGAGCAATCAGCCCCAGCATTTT. Encoded protein: CASSQDLDRVDRLSNQPQHF.